The 14 T cell receptor beta chains below all came from one sample that was sequenced in a study of cytomegalovirus exposure and HLA in healthy donors. Primers: 60 Vbeta forward and 13 Jbeta reverse. Only in-frame clones appear in the TCRdb table, and some are missing; sequencing was by immunoSEQ multiplex PCR. Found here are about 260,000 clones, roughly 81% of them singletons; the top ten hold 2% to 2.5%. Specimen: PBMCs. The receptors shown here come from a woman in her forties in good health and CMV-seropositive.

The V gene is TRBV12-5, the J gene TRBJ2-2, with D tentatively TRBD1 (6 bases). The CDR3 runs to 15 residues. The V end lost 4 bases, the J end lost 5 bases, and 14 bases lay between the germline ends. Germline CDR1 and CDR2: LGHNT and FRNRAP. The CDR3 DNA follows: TGTGCTAGTGGTTCCGGGACAACGAGGACCGGGGAGCTGTTTTTT. Translation gives CASGSGTTRTGELFF. Variable domain in full (rest from reference TRBV12-5 and TRBJ2-2): DARVTQTPRHKVTEMGQEVTMRCQPILGHNTVFWYRQTMMQGLELLAYFRNRAPLDDSGMPKDRFSAEMPDATLATLKIQPSEPRDSAVYFCASGSGTTRTGELFFGEGSRLTVL.

V usage is TRBV28 and J usage is TRBJ1-2, with a tentative D call TRBD1 (6 bases). This CDR3 contains 17 residues. The V gene's germline CDR1 is MDHEN and CDR2 SYDVKM. V lost 6 bases and J lost 2, with 22 bases in between. The CDR3 DNA sequence: TGTGCCAGCAGACCCCTCCAGGGGAATGGGCAAAACTATGGCTACACCTTC. Protein: CASRPLQGNGQNYGYTF.

CDR3: CASSRGITDTQYF. In DNA form, the CDR3 reads TGTGCCAGCAGCCGGGGGATCACAGATACGCAGTATTTT. V is TRBV7-3 and J is TRBJ2-3, with D perhaps TRBD2 (6 bases). The V gene's germline CDR1 is SGHTA and CDR2 FQGTGA. The germline V and J ends were trimmed by 5 bases and 2 bases, with 8 bases remaining between them. The CDR3 consists of 13 residues.

V usage is TRBV28 and J usage is TRBJ1-2; 10 bases match TRBD1. The length of the CDR3 is 16 residues. The J segment lost 4 bases and the V segment lost 1 base, leaving 6 bases of the junction unmatched. Germline loops: CDR1 MDHEN, CDR2 SYDVKM. CDR3 loop: CASSLSGQGLGYGYTF. CDR3 coding DNA: TGTGCCAGCAGTTTATCGGGACAGGGGTTGGGCTATGGCTACACCTTC.

The CDR3 sequence is CASSTPGQASYEQYF. The CDR3 DNA reads as TGTGCCAGCAGCACTCCGGGACAGGCCTCCTACGAGCAGTACTTC. This chain connects TRBV21-1 to TRBJ2-7; TRBD1, the D gene given by the table, was not confirmed from the DNA. TRBV21-1 is designated a pseudogene. The CDR3 extends over 15 amino acids.

This chain connects TRBV7-3 to TRBJ1-1, with TRBD1 matching over 11 bases. This CDR3 has 18 amino acids. With V trimmed by 6 bases and J by 4 bases, 16 bases remained unmatched. Germline CDR1 and CDR2: SGHTA and FQGTGA. The DNA for the CDR3 is TGTGCCAGCAGTTCTTCTGGAGGGACAGGGGGAGGAGGCACTGAAGCTTTCTTT. Translation: CASSSSGGTGGGGTEAFF.

CDR3 in amino acids: CASSLSQIGETQYF. The CDR3 DNA reads TGCGCCAGCAGCTTGTCCCAGATTGGAGAGACCCAGTACTTC. The chain uses TRBV5-1 and TRBJ2-5; D uncertain. This CDR3 has 14 residues. Per the germline V gene, CDR1 is SGHRS and CDR2 is YFSETQ. V was trimmed by 1 base and J by 4 bases, leaving 11 bases between them.

The V and J genes are TRBV9 and TRBJ2-2; maybe TRBD1 (6 bases). V lost 0 bases and J 2 bases, leaving 20 bases between the germline ends. This CDR3 is built from 19 residues. The germline V gene has CDR1 SGDLS and CDR2 YYNGEE. The CDR3 DNA sequence: TGTGCCAGCAGCGTAGTTAAGGGAGTCAGGGGAATTAACACCGGGGAGCTGTTTTTT. It encodes CASSVVKGVRGINTGELFF.

The V call is TRBV18, the J call TRBJ1-1; perhaps TRBD1 as D (5 bases). The V and J ends lost 6 bases and 3 bases respectively, with 11 bases between them. Germline V gene lookup returns CDR1 KGHSH and CDR2 LQKENI. The CDR3 spans 13 residues. The CDR3 reads CASSQETDTEAFF. The DNA for the CDR3 is TGTGCCAGCTCCCAAGAGACAGACACTGAAGCTTTCTTT. Combining the CDR3 with reference TRBV18 and TRBJ1-1 gives the whole variable domain NAGVMQNPRHLVRRRGQEARLRCSPMKGHSHVYWYRQLPEEGLKFMVYLQKENIIDESGMPKERFSAEFPKEGPSILRIQQVVRGDSAAYFCASSQETDTEAFFGQGTRLTVV.

V gene TRBV16 combines with J gene TRBJ1-5, with 12 bases identical to TRBD1. The germline CDR1 and CDR2 sequences are KGHSY and FQNENV. CDR3 length equals 19 residues. J was trimmed by 2 bases and V by 3 bases; bases with no gene match: 11. CDR3 nucleotide sequence: TGTGCCAGCAGCCAGGGATTGGGGACAGGGGGCGCGGGCAATCAGCCCCAGCATTTT. As protein: CASSQGLGTGGAGNQPQHF.

The chain joins TRBV5-6 to TRBJ1-5; no definite D call. The germline CDR1 and CDR2 sequences are SGHDT and YYEEEE. This CDR3 is 15 amino acids long. The germline V and J ends were trimmed by 4 bases and 2 bases, with 13 bases remaining between them. The CDR3 nucleotides are TGTGCCAGCAGCCTCTGGGCGGGTGGCAATCAGCCCCAGCATTTT. It encodes CASSLWAGGNQPQHF.

The J gene is TRBJ1-1, the V gene TRBV6-1, with D uncertain. The CDR3 has 13 residues. In germline, CDR1 is MNHNS, CDR2 SASEGT. Between the trimmed V and J ends, which lost 4 bases and 2 bases, there was a span of 8 bases. CDR3 bases: TGTGCCAGCAGTGCTATAGAAAACACTGAAGCTTTCTTT. This sequence encodes CASSAIENTEAFF.

A few counts support this clone. The chain joins TRBV5-4 to TRBJ2-2, with a tentative D call TRBD2 (5 bases). The CDR3 is 15 amino acids. V lost 3 bases, J lost 6 bases, and 15 bases lay in between. Germline V gives CDR1 SGHNT, CDR2 YYREEE (reference sequence). This chain's CDR3 is CASSSELGLAGELFF. In DNA, the CDR3 is TGTGCCAGCAGCTCTGAACTAGGGTTGGCCGGGGAGCTGTTTTTT.

J is TRBJ2-3 and V is TRBV23-1; D is ambiguous. TRBV23-1 is noted as an ORF with a role that remains uncertain. The CDR3 has 15 amino acids. V was pared by 0 bases and J by 0 bases, with 7 bases between. The CDR3 spells CASSQSGRSTDTQYF. The CDR3 nucleotides read TGCGCCAGCAGTCAATCGGGCAGGAGCACAGATACGCAGTATTTT.